Below, 25 T cell receptor beta chains from the same sample are listed, as sequenced in a study of human T cells and chemical hapten exposure. Time point here: patch test 3, about 24 weeks after DPC sensitization. Treatment given: therapeutic diphenylcyclopropenone sensitization with weekly scalp DPC. TCRdb independently ran MiXCR on the RACE reads; one entry per CDR3 protein. The sample gives over 80,000 distinct CDR3 sequences, approximately 11% of which show up once; around 1% is in the top ten. This sample comprised whole blood, obtained in connection with sensitization to the hapten diphenylcyclopropenone (DPC). The source of these receptors is a woman in her twenties or thirties with alopecia areata. Some clones in this sample may be carry-over from other donors' samples.

Many counts were recorded for this clonotype. The rearrangement links TRBV6-2 or TRBV6-3 to TRBJ2-1; D is perhaps TRBD1 or TRBD2 (6 bases each). Germline CDR1 is MNHEY and CDR2 is SVGEGT. CDR3 length: 13 residues. Trimming took 7 bases from V and 8 from J, leaving 15 bases between them. CDR3 region: CASNSPGADEQFF. The CDR3 DNA sequence: TGTGCCAGCAACTCTCCGGGGGCCGATGAGCAGTTCTTC.

This clonotype was picked up a small number of times. The chain has TRBV29-1 and TRBJ2-1, with 7 bases identical to TRBD2. The CDR3 spans 14 residues. In germline, CDR1 is SQVTM, CDR2 ANQGSEA. V was pared by 4 bases and J by 7 bases, with 10 bases of the junction left unmatched. CDR3 DNA sequence: TGCAGCGTTGTTGAGGGAGGGACTATAAATGAGCAGTTCTTC. It is translated as CSVVEGGTINEQFF.

Many counts were recorded for this clonotype. This rearrangement joins TRBV20-1 to TRBJ2-1; maybe TRBD2 (6 bases). The CDR3 loop spans 16 amino acids. Trimming removed 6 bases from V and 5 bases from J, with 23 bases in between. Germline V gene lookup returns CDR1 DFQATT and CDR2 SNEGSKA (reference sequence). The CDR3 is CSAAGAGRTSHNEQFF. The CDR3 DNA reads TGCAGTGCAGCCGGGGCGGGGCGGACCAGTCACAATGAGCAGTTCTTC.

This clonotype was counted at least ten times. This chain connects TRBV29-1 to TRBJ1-1; D ambiguous. Germline V lookup: CDR1 SQVTM, CDR2 ANQGSEA. V lost 4 bases and J 4 bases, leaving 4 bases between the germline ends. The CDR3 extends over 10 amino acids. For the CDR3, the DNA is TGCAGCGTTGTAATCACTGAAGCTTTCTTT. It codes for CSVVITEAFF.

Only a few counts were recorded for this clonotype. The genes are TRBV5-1 and TRBJ2-1; tentatively, D is TRBD2 (5 bases). Trimming left V 4 bases short and J 5 bases short, with 10 bases between. The CDR3 is made up of 13 amino acids. From germline, CDR1 is SGHRS and CDR2 YFSETQ. The CDR3 DNA follows: TGCGCCAGCAGCCTACTAGGCCACAATGAGCAGTTCTTC. Protein sequence: CASSLLGHNEQFF.

This clonotype has a count of ten or more. The CDR3 loop is CSVEQGYEQFF. CDR3 nucleotide sequence: TGCAGCGTTGAACAGGGATATGAGCAGTTCTTC. The gene calls are TRBV29-1 and TRBJ2-1; D is possibly TRBD1 (5 bases). Trimming left V 2 bases short and J 8 bases short, with 7 bases between. The CDR3 is made up of 11 amino acids. Germline-derived CDR1 and CDR2 are SQVTM and ANQGSEA.

This clonotype has more than one count but fewer than ten. V is TRBV7-2 and J is TRBJ2-1; no clear D. The CDR3 loop spans 14 amino acids. Trimming left V 3 bases short and J 2 bases short, with 8 bases between. CDR1 is SGHTA and CDR2 is FQGNSA in the germline V gene. For the CDR3, the DNA is TGTGCCAGCAGCTTGGACGGAGCCTACAATGAGCAGTTCTTC. It yields the protein CASSLDGAYNEQFF.

This clonotype occurred many times. CDR3: CATNGQGEETQYF. DNA for the CDR3: TGTGCCACCAACGGACAGGGAGAAGAGACCCAGTACTTC. The chain employs TRBV24-1 and TRBJ2-5, with 8 nucleotides matching TRBD1. Germline-derived CDR1 and CDR2 are KGHDR and SFDVKD. The CDR3 runs 13 residues. The V and J ends lost 8 bases and 3 bases, in that order; junction bases with no gene match: 4.

Ten or more counts support this clonotype. The rearrangement joins TRBV7-8 to TRBJ2-3; 8 bases align to TRBD2. The V and J ends lost 2 bases and 2 bases, in that order; junction bases with no gene match: 6. CDR1 is SGHVS, CDR2 FQNEAQ, per germline. This CDR3 is built from 16 residues. The CDR3 loop is CASSLNIAGPTDTQYF. The CDR3 region has the DNA TGTGCCAGCAGCTTAAACATAGCGGGACCCACAGATACGCAGTATTTT.

A remark on this clonotype: A single base separates this from a much larger clone, so it may be a read error. This chain uses TRBV5-6 with TRBJ1-1, with D maybe TRBD1 (6 bases). Per the germline V gene, CDR1 is SGHDT and CDR2 is YYEEEE. The CDR3 runs to 13 residues. DNA of the CDR3: TGTGTCAGCAGCTTGGACAGTCGGACTGAAGCTTTCTTT. Protein sequence: CVSSLDSRTEAFF.

The V gene is TRBV5-1, the J gene TRBJ1-1, with D possibly TRBD1 on 6 matching bases. From germline, CDR1 is SGHRS and CDR2 YFSETQ. Trimming cost V 4 bases and J 4 bases, with 23 bases left between them. The CDR3 extends over 17 amino acids. The CDR3 DNA reads TGCGCCAGCAGCCTCCTCACGGGGACGGCCAGGGGCACTGAAGCTTTCTTT. Amino acid sequence: CASSLLTGTARGTEAFF.

The chain joins TRBV7-2 to TRBJ2-1; TRBD2 might be the D (6 bases). The CDR3 sequence is 15 residues long. Germline values: CDR1 SGHTA, CDR2 FQGNSA. Trimming took 2 bases from V and 3 from J, leaving 11 bases between them. The CDR3 DNA sequence: TGTGCCAGCAGCTTAACGGGAGCCATCTACAATGAGCAGTTCTTC. Its translation: CASSLTGAIYNEQFF.

This clonotype appeared many times. This sequence joins TRBV6-6 and TRBJ2-5; D gene uncertain. There are 14 residues in the CDR3. Germline V gives CDR1 MNHNY, CDR2 SVGAGI (reference sequence). The V end lost 0 bases, the J end lost 5 bases, and 10 bases lay between the germline ends. The CDR3 nucleotides read TGTGCCAGCAGTTACTCATTAACCGGGGAGACCCAGTACTTC. Its translation: CASSYSLTGETQYF.

This rearrangement joins TRBV29-1 to TRBJ2-2; D is uncertain. The CDR3 is made up of 13 amino acids. Germline V gene sequence: CDR1 SQVTM, CDR2 ANQGSEA. The V and J ends lost 5 bases and 4 bases respectively, with 11 bases between them. The CDR3 DNA sequence: TGCAGCGTTCTGGATGGGATCACCGGGGAGCTGTTTTTT. Translating gives CSVLDGITGELFF.

The chain combines TRBV5-6 with TRBJ2-7; D is perhaps TRBD1 (6 bases). CDR1 and CDR2 (germline): SGHDT, YYEEEE. CDR3 length equals 16 residues. The CDR3 DNA is TGTGTCAGCAGCTCGCTTACTACGGACAGCTTCTACGAGCAGTACGTC. Translating it yields CVSSSLTTDSFYEQYV.

The chain recombines TRBV28 with TRBJ2-2; 9 bases match TRBD1. The CDR3 covers 16 residues. Germline CDR1 and CDR2: MDHEN and SYDVKM. Unmatched junction bases numbered 10, after V lost 4 bases and J lost 7 bases. In DNA, the CDR3 is TGTGCCAGCAGTTCGTCCGGACAGGGGCTAGTCGGGGAGCTGTTTTTT. This translates into CASSSSGQGLVGELFF.

The chain carries TRBV6-5 and TRBJ2-7; 8 bases map to TRBD1. CDR1 and CDR2 (germline): MNHEY, SVGAGI. The CDR3 is made up of 14 amino acids. The trim removed 2 bases at V and 5 bases at J, leaving 5 bases unmatched. The CDR3 region has the DNA TGTGCCAGCAGTTACGGACAGGGCCTAAACGAGCAGTACTTC. Translated: CASSYGQGLNEQYF.

This clonotype was recorded many times. This chain links TRBV28 with TRBJ1-2; D is ambiguous. Trimming shortened V by 4 bases and J by 3 bases, and 3 bases separated the two germline ends. The CDR3 contains 11 residues. Germline V gene sequence: CDR1 MDHEN, CDR2 SYDVKM. CDR3 coding DNA: TGTGCCAGCAGTTGGGACTATGGCTACACCTTC. Amino acid sequence: CASSWDYGYTF.

This clonotype was counted only a few times. V is TRBV20-1 and J is TRBJ2-5; D gene ambiguous. From germline, CDR1 is DFQATT and CDR2 SNEGSKA (reference sequence). This CDR3 has 12 amino acids. V dropped 5 bases and J dropped 2 bases, with 9 bases sitting between them. CDR3 in amino acids: CSAVGRQETQYF. DNA of the CDR3: TGCAGTGCTGTTGGGCGGCAAGAGACCCAGTACTTC.

At least ten counts were recorded for this clonotype. The genes are TRBV11-2 and TRBJ2-7; possible D gene TRBD2, 5 bases. Germline CDR1 is SGHAT and CDR2 is FQNNGV. The CDR3 covers 13 residues. The V end was cut by 5 bases, the J end by 2 bases, with 10 bases between. The CDR3 protein is CASSLGITYEQYF. The CDR3 DNA reads TGTGCCAGCAGCCTCGGGATTACCTACGAGCAGTACTTC.

This clonotype was seen ten or more times. This chain uses TRBV25-1 with TRBJ2-7; possibly TRBD1 or TRBD2 for D (5 bases each). The CDR3 has 15 residues. V lost 4 bases and J lost 0, with 13 bases in between. Germline loops: CDR1 MGHDK, CDR2 SYGVNS. The CDR3 sequence: CASSATGTLSYEQYF. Here the CDR3 DNA reads TGTGCCAGCAGTGCGACCGGGACCCTCTCCTACGAGCAGTACTTC.

This clonotype has at least ten counts. V is TRBV4-3 and J is TRBJ1-5, with D tentatively TRBD1 (6 bases). The V end lost 2 bases, the J end lost 6 bases, and 14 bases lay between the germline ends. The length of the CDR3 is 15 residues. Germline V gene data show CDR1 as LGHNA and CDR2 as YSLEER. The CDR3 spells CASSQSKGVGQPQHF. CDR3 DNA: TGCGCCAGCAGCCAATCTAAGGGGGTTGGTCAGCCCCAGCATTTT.

The chain joins TRBV7-2 to TRBJ1-5, with D perhaps matching TRBD1 (5 bases). CDR1 is SGHTA, CDR2 FQGNSA, per germline. Trimming pared 1 base from V and 1 base from J, leaving 14 bases between. This CDR3 contains 17 residues. CDR3 in DNA: TGTGCCAGCAGCTTAGTTCTGGGGGTTGGAAGCAATCAGCCCCAGCATTTT. It encodes CASSLVLGVGSNQPQHF.

This clonotype was counted between two and nine times. The V gene is TRBV11-2, the J gene TRBJ1-6; 10 nucleotides agree with TRBD1. The V gene end was trimmed by 3 bases and the J gene end by 7 bases; junction bases not matched to a gene: 3. This CDR3 has 15 amino acids. Germline assignment: CDR1 SGHAT and CDR2 FQNNGV. The CDR3 bases are TGTGCCAGCAGCTTTTCGGGACAGGGGAATTCACCCCTCCACTTT. Translation: CASSFSGQGNSPLHF.

This clonotype was detected many times. This sequence joins TRBV28 and TRBJ2-5; D is uncertain. Germline CDR1 reads MDHEN; CDR2 reads SYDVKM. This CDR3 contains 13 residues. V gave up 4 bases and J gave up 3 bases, with 9 bases separating them. The CDR3 loop is CASSSVGKETQYF. The CDR3 nucleotides read TGTGCCAGCAGTTCAGTGGGGAAAGAGACCCAGTACTTC.